This is a list of T cell receptor beta chains from one sample in a study of cytomegalovirus exposure and HLA in healthy donors. Sequencing was performed with immunoSEQ multiplex PCR; in TCRdb, only in-frame clones are kept and a portion is missing. The repertoire holds 65,000 to 95,000 clones, with around 78% as singletons. Material: PBMCs. The origin of the receptors is a male donor in good health and CMV-seropositive. The CDR3 runs from the conserved cysteine through the conserved F or W. Each record gives: J gene, V gene, clone size, D gene, CDR3 protein, CDR3 DNA. A D gene is named only where the DNA matches it firmly. Clone size is stated in some rows and not others, as once, few, many or a class when expanded.

TRBJ1-1 | TRBV5-1 | . | . | CASSLGVVGQRNEAFF | TGCGCCAGCAGCTTAGGTGTAGTCGGGCAGCGGAATGAAGCTTTCTTT
TRBJ1-1 | TRBV7-8 | . | TRBD1 | CASSMGQGNTEAFF | TGTGCCAGCAGCATGGGACAGGGGAACACTGAAGCTTTCTTT
TRBJ2-7 | TRBV6-5 | . | . | CASSYQENDVQYF | TGTGCCAGCAGTTACCAGGAAAATGATGTGCAGTACTTC
TRBJ2-1 | TRBV5-4 | . | . | CASSLTYEQFF | TGTGCCAGCAGCTTAACTTATGAGCAGTTCTTC
TRBJ2-1 | TRBV5-1 | . | TRBD1 | CASSFLGQGAYNEQFF | TGCGCCAGCAGCTTTCTTGGGCAGGGGGCTTACAATGAGCAGTTCTTC
TRBJ2-7 | TRBV28 | . | . | CASRADRSYEQYF | TGTGCCAGCAGGGCGGACAGATCCTACGAGCAGTACTTC
TRBJ2-7 | TRBV18 | . | TRBD2 | CASSPGLAVSYEQYF | TGTGCCAGCTCACCCGGACTAGCGGTCTCCTACGAGCAGTACTTC
TRBJ2-7 | TRBV5-1 | . | TRBD1 | CASSSFFPGTGNYEQYF | TGCGCCAGCAGCTCCTTTTTCCCCGGGACAGGGAACTACGAGCAGTACTTC
TRBJ2-1 | TRBV2 | . | . | CASSESGIYEQFF | TGTGCCAGCAGTGAATCCGGGATATATGAGCAGTTCTTC
TRBJ2-5 | TRBV27 | . | . | CASTSRGSGLQETQYF | TGTGCCAGCACCTCGAGGGGGAGCGGCCTCCAAGAGACCCAGTACTTC
TRBJ1-2 | TRBV7-9 | . | TRBD1 | CAIQLGTGVTGYTF | TGTGCCATCCAGCTTGGGACAGGGGTTACTGGCTACACCTTC
TRBJ2-6 | TRBV6-1 | few | . | CASSEGAPGANVLTF | TGTGCCAGCAGTGAAGGGGCGCCTGGGGCCAACGTCCTGACTTTC
TRBJ2-2 | TRBV7-3 | . | TRBD1 | CASSSSRQGAGTGELFF | TGTGCCAGCAGCTCCTCGAGACAGGGGGCGGGCACCGGGGAGCTGTTTTTT
TRBJ2-3 | TRBV30 | . | TRBD2 | CAWSPRTSGRRDTQYF | TGTGCCTGGAGTCCCCGGACTAGCGGGAGGCGGGATACGCAGTATTTT
TRBJ2-1 | TRBV14 | . | . | CASSPPGSYNEQFF | TGTGCCAGCAGCCCGCCTGGCAGCTACAATGAGCAGTTCTTC
TRBJ2-3 | TRBV5-1 | . | TRBD2 | CASTRSGSTGDTQYF | TGCGCCAGCACACGCAGCGGGAGTACAGGGGATACGCAGTATTTT
TRBJ2-7 | TRBV7-3 | . | TRBD2 | CASSWDYAYEQYF | TGTGCCAGCAGCTGGGACTATGCCTACGAGCAGTACTTC
TRBJ2-2 | TRBV5-1 | . | TRBD2 | CASSWRWEGTGELFF | TGCGCCAGCAGCTGGCGCTGGGAGGGCACCGGGGAGCTGTTTTTT
TRBJ2-5 | TRBV7-8 | . | . | CATALRGSTETQYF | TGTGCCACCGCCCTGCGAGGGAGCACAGAGACCCAGTACTTC
TRBJ1-5 | TRBV21-1 | . | . | CASSSPDDSDNQPQHF | TGTGCCAGCAGCTCTCCCGACGACAGTGACAATCAGCCCCAGCATTTT
TRBJ1-1 | TRBV6-5 | . | . | CASSYFRWATEAFF | TGTGCCAGCAGTTATTTCCGGTGGGCCACTGAAGCTTTCTTT
TRBJ2-5 | TRBV5-1 | . | TRBD2 | CASSRGGVQETQYF | TGCGCCAGCAGCCGCGGGGGGGTTCAAGAGACCCAGTACTTC
TRBJ2-1 | TRBV5-6 | . | . | CASSSIPGAAGEQFF | TGTGCCAGCAGCTCAATTCCGGGAGCGGCGGGGGAGCAGTTCTTC
TRBJ2-1 | TRBV18 | once | . | CASSPSEVWALNEQFF | TGTGCCAGCTCACCCTCAGAAGTTTGGGCCCTGAATGAGCAGTTCTTC
TRBJ2-1 | TRBV28 | . | . | CASSLEGGRATDNEQFF | TGTGCCAGCAGTTTAGAAGGGGGGAGGGCAACGGACAATGAGCAGTTCTTC
TRBJ2-1 | TRBV7-9 | . | TRBD2 | CSNTSPQREGPEQFF | TGTTCCAACACTAGCCCCCAGCGGGAGGGCCCTGAGCAGTTCTTC
TRBJ2-5 | TRBV7-3 | . | TRBD2 | CASSLGAGGPSETQYF | TGTGCCAGCAGCTTAGGAGCGGGAGGGCCGTCGGAGACCCAGTACTTC
TRBJ2-2 | TRBV2 | . | TRBD2 | CASSVAGGYTGELFF | TGTGCCAGCAGTGTAGCGGGAGGCTACACCGGGGAGCTGTTTTTT
TRBJ2-3 | TRBV2 | . | . | CVDHPGVGTDTQYF | TGTGTCGACCACCCAGGGGTCGGCACAGATACGCAGTATTTT
TRBJ2-7 | TRBV7-2 | . | TRBD2 | CASSLTSGDYYEQYF | TGTGCCAGCAGCCTGACTAGCGGGGACTACTACGAGCAGTACTTC
TRBJ2-1 | TRBV7-9 | . | TRBD2 | CASSLSGGHNEQFF | TGTGCCAGCAGCTTAAGCGGGGGGCACAATGAGCAGTTCTTC
TRBJ2-3 | TRBV6-1 | . | . | CASSEARTDTQYF | TGTGCCAGCAGTGAAGCGAGGACAGATACGCAGTATTTT
TRBJ1-1 | TRBV7-9 | . | . | CASSLGRTDEAFF | TGTGCCAGCAGCTTGGGCCGGACAGATGAAGCTTTCTTT
TRBJ2-1 | TRBV6-5 | . | TRBD1 | CASSYQQGAADEQFF | TGTGCCAGCAGTTACCAACAGGGGGCGGCGGATGAGCAGTTCTTC
TRBJ1-5 | TRBV7-8 | . | . | CASSLVGQIPGLPQHF | TGTGCCAGCAGCTTAGTTGGGCAGATCCCCGGTTTGCCCCAGCATTTT
TRBJ2-3 | TRBV4-3 | once | . | CASSQTSTDTQYF | TGCGCCAGCAGCCAGACTTCCACAGATACGCAGTATTTT
TRBJ2-1 | TRBV30 | once | . | CAWSEASTEQFF | TGTGCCTGGAGTGAGGCTAGCACTGAGCAGTTCTTC
TRBJ1-1 | TRBV4-1 | . | TRBD1 | CASRGTGAPNTEAFF | TGCGCCAGCAGGGGGACAGGGGCGCCGAACACTGAAGCTTTCTTT
TRBJ2-4 | TRBV2 | . | . | CASSARVGWEEGKNIQYF | TGTGCCAGCAGTGCCCGGGTGGGTTGGGAAGAGGGCAAAAACATTCAGTACTTC
TRBJ1-1 | TRBV7-2 | . | . | CASSFWDTLTSTEAFF | TGTGCCAGCAGCTTTTGGGACACCCTCACTTCGACTGAAGCTTTCTTT
TRBJ1-1 | TRBV19 | few | . | CASGITNTEAFF | TGTGCTTCCGGGATAACGAACACTGAAGCTTTCTTT
TRBJ1-4 | TRBV5-1 | few | TRBD1 | CASSLGLGQGREKLFF | TGCGCCAGCAGCTTGGGTTTGGGACAGGGACGTGAAAAACTGTTTTTT
TRBJ2-7 | TRBV7-2 | . | . | CASSLAVASSSYEQYF | TGTGCCAGCAGCTTAGCGGTGGCCTCAAGCTCCTACGAGCAGTACTTC
TRBJ1-3 | TRBV14 | . | . | CASSQVQGHTIYF | TGTGCCAGCAGCCAAGTCCAGGGGCACACCATATATTTT
TRBJ1-2 | TRBV28 | . | . | CASSAIDLTDQPNYGYTF | TGTGCCAGCAGTGCTATAGATCTGACAGATCAACCTAACTATGGCTACACCTTC
TRBJ2-3 | TRBV4-2 | . | . | CASSQVTGTSPDTQYF | TGTGCCAGCAGCCAAGTCACAGGAACCTCCCCAGATACGCAGTATTTT
TRBJ2-7 | TRBV10-3 | . | TRBD2 | CAISEPGSGSSYEQYF | TGTGCCATCAGTGAGCCCGGTAGCGGGAGCTCCTACGAGCAGTACTTC
TRBJ2-3 | TRBV5-1 | few | . | CASSLDGSSADTQYF | TGCGCCAGCAGCTTGGACGGGAGTTCGGCAGATACGCAGTATTTT
TRBJ2-4 | TRBV19 | . | TRBD2 | CASSIDASGKNIQYF | TGTGCCAGTAGTATAGATGCTAGCGGGAAAAACATTCAGTACTTC
TRBJ1-2 | TRBV4-1 | many | . | CASSEDSLTNYGYTF | TGCGCCAGCAGCGAAGACTCCCTCACAAACTATGGCTACACCTTC